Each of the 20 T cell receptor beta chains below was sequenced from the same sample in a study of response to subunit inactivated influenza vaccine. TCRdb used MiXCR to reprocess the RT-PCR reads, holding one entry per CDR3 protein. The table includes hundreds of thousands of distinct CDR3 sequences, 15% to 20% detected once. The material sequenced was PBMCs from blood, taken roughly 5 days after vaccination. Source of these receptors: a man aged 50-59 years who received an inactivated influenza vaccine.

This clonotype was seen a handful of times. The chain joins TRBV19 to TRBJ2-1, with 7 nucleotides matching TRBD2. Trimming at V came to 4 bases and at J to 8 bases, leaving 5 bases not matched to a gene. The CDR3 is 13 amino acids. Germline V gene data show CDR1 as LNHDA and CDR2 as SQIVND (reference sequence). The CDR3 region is CASSTTSSDEQFF. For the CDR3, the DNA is TGTGCCAGTAGTACGACTAGCTCCGATGAGCAGTTCTTC.

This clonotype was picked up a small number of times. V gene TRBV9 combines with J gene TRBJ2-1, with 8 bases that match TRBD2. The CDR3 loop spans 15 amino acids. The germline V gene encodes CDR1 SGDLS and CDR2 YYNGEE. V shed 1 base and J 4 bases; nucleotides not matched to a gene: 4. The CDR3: CASSVTGTRYNEQFF. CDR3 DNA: TGTGCCAGCAGCGTAACCGGGACTAGGTACAATGAGCAGTTCTTC.

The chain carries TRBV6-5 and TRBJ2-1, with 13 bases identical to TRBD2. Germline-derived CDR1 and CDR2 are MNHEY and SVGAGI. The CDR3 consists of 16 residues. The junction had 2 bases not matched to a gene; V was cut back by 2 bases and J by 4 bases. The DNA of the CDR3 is TGTGCCAGCAGTTACCCGACTAGCGGGGGGTACAATGAGCAGTTCTTC. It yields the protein CASSYPTSGGYNEQFF.

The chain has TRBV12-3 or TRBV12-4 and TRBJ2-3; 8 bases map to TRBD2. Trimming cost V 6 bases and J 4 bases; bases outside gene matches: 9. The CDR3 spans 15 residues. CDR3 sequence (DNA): TGTGCCAGCAGGAATTCCGGGGGGGCCGCAGATACGCAGTATTTT. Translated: CASRNSGGAADTQYF.

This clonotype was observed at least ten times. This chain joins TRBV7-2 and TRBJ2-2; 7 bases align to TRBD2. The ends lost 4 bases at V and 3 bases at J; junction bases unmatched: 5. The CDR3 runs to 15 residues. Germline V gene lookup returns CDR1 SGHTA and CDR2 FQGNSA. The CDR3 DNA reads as TGTGCCAGCAGCTCGGGACTACTTTACACCGGGGAGCTGTTTTTT. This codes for CASSSGLLYTGELFF.

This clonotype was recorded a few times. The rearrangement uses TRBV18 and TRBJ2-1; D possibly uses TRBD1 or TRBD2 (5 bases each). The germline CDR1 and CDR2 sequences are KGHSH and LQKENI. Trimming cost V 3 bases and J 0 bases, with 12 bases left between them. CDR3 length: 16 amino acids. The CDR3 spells CASSPPPGTSYNEQFF. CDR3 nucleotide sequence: TGTGCCAGCTCACCCCCTCCAGGGACCTCCTACAATGAGCAGTTCTTC.

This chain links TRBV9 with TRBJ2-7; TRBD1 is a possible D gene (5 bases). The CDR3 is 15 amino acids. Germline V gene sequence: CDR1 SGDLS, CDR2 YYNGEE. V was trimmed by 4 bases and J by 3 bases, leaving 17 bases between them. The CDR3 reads CASSRGPTEIYEQYF. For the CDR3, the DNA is TGTGCCAGCAGCCGCGGACCGACAGAGATCTACGAGCAGTACTTC.

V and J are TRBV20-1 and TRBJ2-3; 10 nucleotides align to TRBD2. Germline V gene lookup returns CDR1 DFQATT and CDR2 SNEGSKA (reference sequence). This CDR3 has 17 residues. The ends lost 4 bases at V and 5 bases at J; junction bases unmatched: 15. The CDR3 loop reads CSANLPRAGGLGDTQYF. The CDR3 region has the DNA TGCAGTGCTAACCTACCCCGAGCGGGGGGGCTGGGAGATACGCAGTATTTT.

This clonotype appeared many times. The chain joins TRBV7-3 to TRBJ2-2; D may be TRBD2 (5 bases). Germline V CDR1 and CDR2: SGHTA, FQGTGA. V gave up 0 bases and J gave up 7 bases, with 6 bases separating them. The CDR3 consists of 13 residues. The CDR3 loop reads CASSLTGDGELFF. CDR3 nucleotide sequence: TGTGCCAGCAGCTTAACCGGGGACGGGGAGCTGTTTTTT.

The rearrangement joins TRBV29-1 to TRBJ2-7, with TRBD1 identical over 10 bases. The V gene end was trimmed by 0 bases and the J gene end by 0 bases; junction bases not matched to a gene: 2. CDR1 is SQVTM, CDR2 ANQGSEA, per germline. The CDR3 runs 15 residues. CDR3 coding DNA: TGCAGCGTTGAAGATCGGACAGGGGGCTCCTACGAGCAGTACTTC. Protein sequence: CSVEDRTGGSYEQYF.

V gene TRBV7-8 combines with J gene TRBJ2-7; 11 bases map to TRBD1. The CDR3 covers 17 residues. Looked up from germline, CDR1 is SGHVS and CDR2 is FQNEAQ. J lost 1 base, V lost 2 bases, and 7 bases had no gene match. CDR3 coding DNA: TGTGCCAGCAGCTTAACTATCCGGGACAGGGGGTCCTACGAGCAGTACTTC. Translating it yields CASSLTIRDRGSYEQYF.

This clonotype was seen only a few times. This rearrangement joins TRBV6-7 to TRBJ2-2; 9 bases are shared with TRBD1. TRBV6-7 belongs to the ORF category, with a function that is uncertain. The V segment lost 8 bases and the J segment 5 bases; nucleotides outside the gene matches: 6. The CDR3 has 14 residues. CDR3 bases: TGTGCCAGCCGGGACAGGGTGAGGACCGGGGAGCTGTTTTTT. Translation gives CASRDRVRTGELFF.

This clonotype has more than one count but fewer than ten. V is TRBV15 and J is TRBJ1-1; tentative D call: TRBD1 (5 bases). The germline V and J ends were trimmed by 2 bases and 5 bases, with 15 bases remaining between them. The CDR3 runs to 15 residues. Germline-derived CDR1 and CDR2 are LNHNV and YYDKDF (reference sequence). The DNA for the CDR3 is TGTGCCACCAGCAGAACCGGGACCCGCCGGACTGAAGCTTTCTTT. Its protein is CATSRTGTRRTEAFF. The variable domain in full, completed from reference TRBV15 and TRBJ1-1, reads DAMVIQNPRYQVTQFGKPVTLSCSQTLNHNVMYWYQQKSSQAPKLLFHYYDKDFNNEADTPDNFQSRRPNTSFCFLDIRSPGLGDTAMYLCATSRTGTRRTEAFFGQGTRLTVV.

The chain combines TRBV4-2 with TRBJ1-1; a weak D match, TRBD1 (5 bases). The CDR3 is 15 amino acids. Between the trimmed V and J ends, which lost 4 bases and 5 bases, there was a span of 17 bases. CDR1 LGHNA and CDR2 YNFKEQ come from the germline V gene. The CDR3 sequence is CASSLEVGVLTEAFF. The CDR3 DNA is TGTGCCAGCAGCCTCGAGGTGGGGGTGCTTACTGAAGCTTTCTTT.

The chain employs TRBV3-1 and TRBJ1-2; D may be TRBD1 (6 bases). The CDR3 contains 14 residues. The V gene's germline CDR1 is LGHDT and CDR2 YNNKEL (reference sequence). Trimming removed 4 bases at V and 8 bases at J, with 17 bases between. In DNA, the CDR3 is TGTGCCAGCAGCCCGGTCCCCGGGACATGGGGCTACACCTTC. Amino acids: CASSPVPGTWGYTF.

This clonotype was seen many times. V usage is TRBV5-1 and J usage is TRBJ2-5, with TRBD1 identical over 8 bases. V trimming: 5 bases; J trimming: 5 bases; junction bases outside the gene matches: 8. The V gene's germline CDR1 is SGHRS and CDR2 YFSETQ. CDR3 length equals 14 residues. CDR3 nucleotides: TGCGCCAGCAGAACCGGGACAGGCCAGGAGACCCAGTACTTC. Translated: CASRTGTGQETQYF.

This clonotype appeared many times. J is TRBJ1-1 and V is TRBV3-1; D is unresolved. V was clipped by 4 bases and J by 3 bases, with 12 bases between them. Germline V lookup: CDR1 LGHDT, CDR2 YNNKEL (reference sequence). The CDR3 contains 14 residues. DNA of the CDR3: TGTGCCAGCAGCCTTGGTGTTCTACACACTGAAGCTTTCTTT. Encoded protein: CASSLGVLHTEAFF.

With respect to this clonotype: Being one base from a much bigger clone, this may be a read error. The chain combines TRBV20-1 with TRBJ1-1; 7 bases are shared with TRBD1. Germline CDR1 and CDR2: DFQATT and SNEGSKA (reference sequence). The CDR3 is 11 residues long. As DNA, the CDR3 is TGCGGTGCTAGAGCCGGGACAGTTGCTTTCTTT. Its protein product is CGARAGTVAFF.

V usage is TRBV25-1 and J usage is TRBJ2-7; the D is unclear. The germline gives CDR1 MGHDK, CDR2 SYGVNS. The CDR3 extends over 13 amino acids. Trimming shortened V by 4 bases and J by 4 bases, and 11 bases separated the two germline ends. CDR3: CASSGEPRYEQYF. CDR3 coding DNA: TGTGCCAGCAGTGGAGAGCCCCGGTACGAGCAGTACTTC.

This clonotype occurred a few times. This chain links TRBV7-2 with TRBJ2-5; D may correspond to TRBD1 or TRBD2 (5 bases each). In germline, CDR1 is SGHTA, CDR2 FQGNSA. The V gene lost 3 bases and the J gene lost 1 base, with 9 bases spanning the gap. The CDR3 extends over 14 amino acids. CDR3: CASSFTGTQETQYF. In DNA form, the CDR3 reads TGTGCCAGCAGCTTTACGGGGACCCAAGAGACCCAGTACTTC.